A single sample is the source of the 15 T cell receptor beta chains below, sequenced in a study of T cells in Graves' hyperthyroidism and ophthalmopathy. The TCR beta CDR3 regions underwent amplification using RNA transcripts as the source. The HTBI primer set served for first-round RT-PCR of the TCR CDR3. TCRdb processed the multiplex PCR reads anew with MiXCR; each CDR3 protein has one entry. The sample contains hundreds of thousands of distinct CDR3 sequences, approximately 15% of which appear only once. Material: blood. These receptors all come from a woman under 30 with Graves' hyperthyroidism.

This clonotype was recorded at least ten times. The chain is built from TRBV9 and TRBJ2-5; TRBD2 matches at 7 bases. CDR1 and CDR2 from the germline V gene are SGDLS and YYNGEE. The CDR3 consists of 16 residues. The V gene end was trimmed by 3 bases and the J gene end by 5 bases; junction bases not matched to a gene: 13. CDR3 loop: CASSAGSAGGRETQYF. The CDR3 region has the DNA TGTGCCAGCAGCGCCGGGTCGGCCGGGGGGAGGGAGACCCAGTACTTC.

The table lists this clonotype with many counts. The V gene is TRBV12-3 or TRBV12-4, the J gene TRBJ1-2; D not resolved. The CDR3 has 15 amino acids. V was clipped by 6 bases and J by 3 bases, with 17 bases between them. Here the CDR3 reads CASSSPRAGDYGYTF. The CDR3 DNA reads TGTGCCAGCAGCTCCCCCCGGGCAGGCGACTATGGCTACACCTTC.

This clonotype was seen ten or more times. V usage is TRBV12-3 or TRBV12-4 and J usage is TRBJ1-2, with 8 bases aligning to TRBD1. This CDR3 is built from 15 residues. J lost 6 bases, V lost 7 bases, and 13 bases had no gene match. The CDR3 nucleotides are TGTGCCAGCAATTGGGAGGACAGGGTAGAAGATGGCTACACCTTC. Its translation: CASNWEDRVEDGYTF.

This chain links TRBV12-3 or TRBV12-4 with TRBJ2-7; TRBD1 might be the D (6 bases). There are 14 residues in the CDR3. Trimming cost V 6 bases and J 6 bases, with 18 bases left between them. The CDR3: CASRSTQRTAEQYF. The CDR3 DNA follows: TGTGCCAGCAGATCCACTCAAAGGACAGCCGAGCAGTACTTC.

The chain recombines TRBV5-4 with TRBJ1-3; D is perhaps TRBD1 (5 bases). Germline CDR1 and CDR2: SGHNT and YYREEE (reference sequence). The CDR3 sequence is 14 residues long. Trimming cost V 1 base and J 4 bases, with 9 bases left between them. The CDR3 protein is CASSLKGAGNTIYF. The DNA for the CDR3 is TGTGCCAGCAGCTTGAAAGGGGCCGGAAACACCATATATTTT. The complete variable domain, with remaining parts taken from reference TRBV5-4 and TRBJ1-3, reads ETGVTQSPTHLIKTRGQQVTLRCSSQSGHNTVSWYQQALGQGPQFIFQYYREEENGRGNFPPRFSGLQFPNYSSELNVNALELDDSALYLCASSLKGAGNTIYFGEGSWLTVV.

This clonotype appeared a few times. V and J are TRBV20-1 and TRBJ2-3; D is perhaps TRBD2 (5 bases). Germline V gene data show CDR1 as DFQATT and CDR2 as SNEGSKA (reference sequence). This CDR3 has 13 amino acids. Trimming took 6 bases from V and 5 from J, leaving 15 bases between them. In DNA form, the CDR3 reads TGCAGTGCCAGCACTCCGGGGATAGATACGCAGTATTTT. Protein: CSASTPGIDTQYF.

The table lists this clonotype with many counts. V usage is TRBV6-1 and J usage is TRBJ1-1; 11 nucleotides line up with TRBD1. CDR1 is MNHNS and CDR2 is SASEGT in the germline V gene. V was clipped by 6 bases and J by 5 bases; unmatched bases: 5. The length of the CDR3 is 14 residues. This CDR3 is CASSSDRGRTEAFF. The CDR3 nucleotides are TGTGCCAGCAGCTCGGACAGGGGGCGTACTGAAGCTTTCTTT.

This clonotype was observed at least ten times. The rearrangement links TRBV20-1 to TRBJ2-3, with 13 bases matching TRBD2. The CDR3 sequence is 17 residues long. Looked up from germline, CDR1 is DFQATT and CDR2 is SNEGSKA (reference sequence). V lost 5 bases, J lost 5 bases, and 13 bases stayed unmatched. The CDR3, as DNA: TGCAGTGCTCCTCCAGCGAGACTAGCGGGAGGATTAGATACGCAGTATTTT. Translating it yields CSAPPARLAGGLDTQYF.

Note on this clonotype: A much more abundant neighbour one base away suggests this may be a read error. This CDR3 is missing its conserved last phenylalanine or tryptophan, likely due to a read error. The CDR3 loop reads CASLSTRQGGGYTL. CDR3 in DNA: TGTGCCAGTCTTTCCACCCGGCAGGGAGGCGGCTACACCCTC. The chain uses TRBV6-2 or TRBV6-3 and TRBJ1-2; weak D call: TRBD1 (5 bases). This CDR3 has 14 amino acids. V lost 9 bases and J lost 8, with 22 bases in between. In germline, CDR1 is MNHEY, CDR2 SVGEGT.

At least ten counts were recorded for this clonotype. The chain employs TRBV3-1 and TRBJ2-1; 7 nucleotides align to TRBD2. Unmatched junction bases numbered 3, after V lost 0 bases and J lost 7 bases. The CDR3 runs 14 residues. The germline V gene encodes CDR1 LGHDT and CDR2 YNNKEL (reference sequence). In nucleotides, the CDR3 is TGTGCCAGCAGCCAAGAGTGGGGGGGTAATGAGCAGTTCTTC. It yields the protein CASSQEWGGNEQFF.

The V gene is TRBV28, the J gene TRBJ2-1; D is perhaps TRBD2 (6 bases). In germline, CDR1 is MDHEN, CDR2 SYDVKM. V was pared by 3 bases and J by 7 bases, with 16 bases between. This CDR3 is 15 amino acids long. CDR3 DNA sequence: TGTGCCAGCAGTTTCCGCTGGGACTTCTATAATGAGCAGTTCTTC. Amino acid sequence: CASSFRWDFYNEQFF.

The table lists this clonotype with many counts. The chain couples TRBV5-1 to TRBJ2-1, with D unclear. CDR1 is SGHRS, CDR2 YFSETQ, per germline. V was pared by 3 bases and J by 5 bases, with 18 bases between. The CDR3 runs to 16 residues. CDR3 DNA sequence: TGCGCCAGCAGCTGGGCGAGCTCTATCGCCCACAATGAGCAGTTCTTC. Encoded protein: CASSWASSIAHNEQFF.

This clonotype was seen at least ten times. The chain is built from TRBV5-6 and TRBJ1-2, with 7 bases matching TRBD1. After removal of 2 bases from V and 6 bases from J, the junction contained 7 bases not matched to a gene. Per the germline V gene, CDR1 is SGHDT and CDR2 is YYEEEE. CDR3 length: 14 residues. The CDR3: CASSFRDSKDGYTF. Here the CDR3 DNA reads TGTGCCAGCAGCTTCCGGGACAGTAAGGATGGCTACACCTTC.

Ten or more counts support this clonotype. The genes are TRBV5-1 and TRBJ1-6; no reliable D call. CDR1 is SGHRS and CDR2 is YFSETQ in the germline V gene. Trimming removed 1 base at V and 8 bases at J, with 10 bases between. The CDR3 runs to 14 residues. The CDR3 here is CASSLWQKDSPLHF. For the CDR3, the DNA is TGCGCCAGCAGCTTGTGGCAAAAGGATTCACCCCTCCACTTT.

This clonotype was seen ten or more times. This sequence joins TRBV12-3 or TRBV12-4 and TRBJ2-6; D could derive from TRBD1 or TRBD2 (5 bases each). CDR3 size: 18 residues. V shed 3 bases and J shed 0 bases, with 15 bases lying between them. CDR3 coding DNA: TGTGCCAGCAGTTTCGAGAGAGGGGATAGCTCTGGGGCCAACGTCCTGACTTTC. It translates to CASSFERGDSSGANVLTF.